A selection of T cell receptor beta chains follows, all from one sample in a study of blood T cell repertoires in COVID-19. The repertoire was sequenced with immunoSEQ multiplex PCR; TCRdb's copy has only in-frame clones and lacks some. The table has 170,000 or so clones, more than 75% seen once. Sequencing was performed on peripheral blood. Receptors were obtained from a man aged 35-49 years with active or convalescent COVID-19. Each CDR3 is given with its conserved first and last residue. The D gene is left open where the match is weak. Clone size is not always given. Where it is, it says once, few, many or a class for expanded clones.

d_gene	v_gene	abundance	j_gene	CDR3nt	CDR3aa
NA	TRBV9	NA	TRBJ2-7	TGTGCCAGCAGCGCCGCCGTGAGCACCTACGAGCAGTACTTC	CASSAAVSTYEQYF
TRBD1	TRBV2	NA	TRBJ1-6	TGTGCCTCCAAGACAGGGGAGAATTCACCCCTCCACTTT	CASKTGENSPLHF
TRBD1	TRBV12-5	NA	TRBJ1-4	TGTGCTAGTGGTTCCGGACAGGGGGTGGAAAAACTGTTTTTT	CASGSGQGVEKLFF
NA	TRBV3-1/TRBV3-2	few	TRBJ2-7	TGTGCCAGCAGCAGTATTAGCGGCACCTACGAGCAGTACTTC	CASSSISGTYEQYF
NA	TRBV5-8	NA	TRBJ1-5	TGTGCCAGCAGCTTCGCAGGGACTCGAAATCAGCCCCAGCATTTT	CASSFAGTRNQPQHF
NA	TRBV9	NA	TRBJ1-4	TGTGCCAGCAGCGTAGGACACCTGGTAGATGAAAAACTGTTTTTT	CASSVGHLVDEKLFF
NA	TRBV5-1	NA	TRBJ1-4	TGCGCCAGCAGCTGGGGGGGGAACCCAAATGAAAAACTGTTTTTT	CASSWGGNPNEKLFF
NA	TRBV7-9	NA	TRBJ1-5	TGTGCCAGCAGCCTCGGCCGGGGTTATAGCAATCAGCCCCAGCATTTT	CASSLGRGYSNQPQHF
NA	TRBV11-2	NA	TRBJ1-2	TGTGCCAGCAGCTTAGATCGAGCCGGCTACACCTTC	CASSLDRAGYTF
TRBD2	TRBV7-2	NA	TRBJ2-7	TGTGCCAGCAGCCTTAGCGGGGGTTACTACGAGCAGTACTTC	CASSLSGGYYEQYF
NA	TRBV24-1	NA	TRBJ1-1	TGTGCCACCAGTACCGGTGGGACTGGTGTTATTGAAGCTTTCTTT	CATSTGGTGVIEAFF
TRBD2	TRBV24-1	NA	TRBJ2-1	TGTGCCACCAGTGATGGCCAGCGGGGGGTCCTCAATGAGCAGTTCTTC	CATSDGQRGVLNEQFF
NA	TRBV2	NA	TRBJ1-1	TGTGCCAGCAGTGGGGGGGGCGAGAACACTGAAGCTTTCTTT	CASSGGGENTEAFF
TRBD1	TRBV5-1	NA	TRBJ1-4	TGCGCCAGCAGCTCCCAGGGGGGTGGACAGGAAAAACTGTTTTTT	CASSSQGGGQEKLFF
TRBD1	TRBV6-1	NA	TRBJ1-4	TGTGCCAGCAGTGAAAGTAGCTCGACAGGGTGGGATGAAAAACTGTTTTTT	CASSESSSTGWDEKLFF
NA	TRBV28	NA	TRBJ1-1	TGTGCCAGCGGCACCCAGGGGTGGGCCACTGAAGCTTTCTTT	CASGTQGWATEAFF
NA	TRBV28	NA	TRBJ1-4	TGTGCCAGCAGTCAAGAAAAACTGTTTTTT	CASSQEKLFF
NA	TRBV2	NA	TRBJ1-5	TGTGCCAGCAGTTCGGGTCGGGATCAGCCCCAGCATTTT	CASSSGRDQPQHF
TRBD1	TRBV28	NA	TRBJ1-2	TGTGCCAGCAGTTATCCGGGACAGGGCTATGGCTACACCTTC	CASSYPGQGYGYTF
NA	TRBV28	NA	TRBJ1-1	TGTGCCAGCAGTTCCACGGCCGGGACTGAAGCTTTCTTT	CASSSTAGTEAFF
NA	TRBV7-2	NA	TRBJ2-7	TGTGCCAGCAGCTTGGGGGGGGCGGTACGGGAGCAGTACTTC	CASSLGGAVREQYF
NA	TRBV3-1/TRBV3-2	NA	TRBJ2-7	TGTGCCAGCAGCGGGGCTCCCTACGAGCAGTACTTC	CASSGAPYEQYF
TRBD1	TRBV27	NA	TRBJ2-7	TGTGCCAGCAGTTTACCCGGGACAGGGAGGTCCTACGAGCAGTACTTC	CASSLPGTGRSYEQYF
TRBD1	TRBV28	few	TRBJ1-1	TGTGCCAGCGGAACAGGGGACACTGAAGCTTTCTTT	CASGTGDTEAFF
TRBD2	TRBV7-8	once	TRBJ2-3	TGTGCCAGCAGCCCGGGACTAGCGGTGGGCACAGATACGCAGTATTTT	CASSPGLAVGTDTQYF
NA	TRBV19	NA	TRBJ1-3	TGTGCCGCTGGGACTGGGTCTGGAAACACCATATATTTT	CAAGTGSGNTIYF
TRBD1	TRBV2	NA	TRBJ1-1	TGTGCCACCCGACAGGGACCGAACACTGAAGCTTTCTTT	CATRQGPNTEAFF
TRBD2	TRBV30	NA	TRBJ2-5	TGTGCCTGGAGGACTAGCGGGGGACAAGAGACCCAGTACTTC	CAWRTSGGQETQYF
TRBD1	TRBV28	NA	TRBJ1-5	TGTGCCAGCAGCCTCGGGACAGACAATAGCAATCAGCCCCAGCATTTT	CASSLGTDNSNQPQHF
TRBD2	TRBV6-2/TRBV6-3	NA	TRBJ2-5	TGTGCCAGCAGTTCCCCCTCCGGGACTATTCAAGAGACCCAGTACTTC	CASSSPSGTIQETQYF
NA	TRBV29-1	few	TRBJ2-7	TGCAGCGTTGATAATGCGGGTAGCCCGTGGAGCTACGAGCAGTACTTC	CSVDNAGSPWSYEQYF
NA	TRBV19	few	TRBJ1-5	TGTGCCAGTAGTATAGCTGGACAGTTCTATAGCAATCAGCCCCAGCATTTT	CASSIAGQFYSNQPQHF
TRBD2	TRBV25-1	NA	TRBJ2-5	TGTGCCAGCAGTGAATTTGACGGGGGGGAGACCCAGTACTTC	CASSEFDGGETQYF
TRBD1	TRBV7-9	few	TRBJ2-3	TGTGCCAGCAGCTCCGGGACAGGGGCAGATACGCAGTATTTT	CASSSGTGADTQYF
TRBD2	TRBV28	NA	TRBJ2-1	TGTGCCAGCAGTTTCGGGGGGGCTGATGAGCAGTTCTTC	CASSFGGADEQFF
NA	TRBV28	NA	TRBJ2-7	TGTGCCAGCAGCTTAATCCACCCCTGGGGGGTATCCTACGAGCAGTACTTC	CASSLIHPWGVSYEQYF